This TCR beta chain was sequenced during a study of early T cells in non-severe SARS-CoV-2 infection. CDR1 MNHEY and CDR2 SMNVEV come from the germline V gene (reference sequence). This CDR3 has 13 amino acids. The germline V and J ends were trimmed by 6 bases and 1 base, with 9 bases remaining between them. This clonotype was seen many times. TCRdb reprocessed the 5' RACE reads via MiXCR and lists one record per CDR3 protein. Here the sample spans about 60,000 distinct CDR3 sequences, roughly 10% being singletons. This TCR was recovered from an adult who was a healthcare worker with PCR-confirmed SARS-CoV-2 infection or an uninfected control (not recorded which). This chain joins TRBV27 and TRBJ1-1; D not resolved. Sequencing input: whole blood. In DNA form, the CDR3 reads TGTGCCAGCAGATGGACCGGGAACACTGAAGCTTTCTTT. It translates to CASRWTGNTEAFF.